Listed below are T cell receptor beta chains from one sample, sequenced in a study of T-cell reconstitution after alpha-beta-depleted transplantation in children. TCRdb called the PCR reads again in MiXCR, with one record for every CDR3 protein. Found here are some 260,000 distinct CDR3 sequences, about 24% of them singletons; the top ten hold about 4.8%. The material was PBMCs, mostly from graft donor cells, obtained 360 days after TCRalphabeta/CD19-depleted stem cell transplant. The source is a female patient between 2 and 15 years old who had a stem cell transplant for congenital amegakaryocytic thrombocytopenia, so the T cells may come from the graft donor. CDR3s leave out the opening cysteine and the closing phenylalanine or tryptophan.

v_gene: TRBV5-5; len: 10; CDR3aa: ASSLYNSPLH
v_gene: TRBV6-5; len: 15; CDR3aa: ASSYSDWYHMNTEAF
v_gene: TRBV7-8; len: 14; CDR3aa: ASSLESRTGGSEAF
v_gene: TRBV29-1; len: 11; CDR3aa: SAGQGASYEQY
v_gene: TRBV5-1; len: 14; CDR3aa: ASSLYDRDSYNEQF
v_gene: TRBV28; len: 14; CDR3aa: ASSSMGKLNTGELF
v_gene: TRBV20-1; len: 13; CDR3aa: SARWGVSSNQPQH
v_gene: TRBV5-1; len: 13; CDR3aa: ASSPMAGDTGELF
v_gene: TRBV3-1; len: 14; CDR3aa: ASSQEGSKVNYGYT
v_gene: TRBV10-3; len: 12; CDR3aa: AISEGQGADEQY
v_gene: TRBV7-2; len: 13; CDR3aa: ASSPGGSGRNEQY
v_gene: TRBV4-1; len: 14; CDR3aa: ASSQDGTAPNYGYT
v_gene: TRBV24-1; len: 14; CDR3aa: ATSALTSGGAYEQY
v_gene: TRBV6-5; len: 11; CDR3aa: ASSRTASGGYT
v_gene: TRBV10-3; len: 12; CDR3aa: AISDRANTGELF
v_gene: TRBV12-3/TRBV12-4; len: 10; CDR3aa: ASSADTYEQY
v_gene: TRBV12-3/TRBV12-4; len: 12; CDR3aa: ASSNRDNQETQY
v_gene: TRBV4-1; len: 15; CDR3aa: ASSQATGELSTDTQY
v_gene: TRBV4-3; len: 13; CDR3aa: ASSQELEFGGELF
v_gene: TRBV5-1; len: 13; CDR3aa: ASSLKEPGETEAF
v_gene: TRBV20-1; len: 12; CDR3aa: SARGHPDSYEQY
v_gene: TRBV3-1; len: 11; CDR3aa: ASSQALGDGQF
v_gene: TRBV29-1; len: 13; CDR3aa: SVVPDRFLDTEAF
v_gene: TRBV2; len: 14; CDR3aa: ASMESSGSVPDTQY
v_gene: TRBV4-1; len: 14; CDR3aa: ASSRGLAGVRETQY
v_gene: TRBV30; len: 10; CDR3aa: AWSRGYSPLH
v_gene: TRBV20-1; len: 13; CDR3aa: SAMKPGRAGETQY
v_gene: TRBV3-1; len: 14; CDR3aa: ASSPPGRPFIDEQF
v_gene: TRBV3-1; len: 11; CDR3aa: ASSSTENTEAF